This entry lists 21 T cell receptor beta chains sequenced from one sample in a study of shared clonotypes between healthy human individuals. Libraries were prepared by immunoSEQ multiplex PCR; TCRdb keeps only in-frame clonotypes and omits some of them. The data show about 1.5 million clones, roughly 95% seen once. The sequenced sample was naive CD4+ T cells sorted from blood. The subset here: CD45RA+ positively selected. The receptors were sampled from a man aged 25-45 years in good health.

The chain is built from TRBV27 and TRBJ2-3, with 8 bases identical to TRBD2. Looked up from germline, CDR1 is MNHEY and CDR2 is SMNVEV (reference sequence). Losses at the gene ends were 2 bases for V and 11 bases for J; bases not matched to a gene: 9. The CDR3 is made up of 14 amino acids. Here the CDR3 reads CASSLIAGRGVQYF. The DNA of the CDR3 is TGTGCCAGCAGTTTAATAGCGGGACGAGGGGTGCAGTATTTT.

V and J are TRBV6-4 and TRBJ2-3; 10 positions agree with TRBD2. This CDR3 has 15 residues. After removal of 2 bases from V and 1 base from J, the junction contained 0 bases not matched to a gene. From germline, CDR1 is MRHNA and CDR2 SNTAGT. DNA for the CDR3: TGTGCCAGCAGTGACGGGACTAGCGGCACAGATACGCAGTATTTT. This codes for CASSDGTSGTDTQYF.

V gene TRBV18 combines with J gene TRBJ1-3; D may be TRBD1 (6 bases). The V gene's germline CDR1 is KGHSH and CDR2 LQKENI. V was cut by 3 bases and J by 6 bases, with 9 bases left in between. This CDR3 region has 13 residues. As DNA, the CDR3 is TGTGCCAGCTCACCGGGACAATTAAACACCATATATTTT. Its translation is CASSPGQLNTIYF.

The chain combines TRBV27 with TRBJ2-1; TRBD2 matches at 11 bases. Germline CDR1 is MNHEY and CDR2 is SMNVEV (reference sequence). This CDR3 is 21 amino acids long. The V and J ends lost 3 bases and 11 bases, in that order; junction bases with no gene match: 27. DNA for the CDR3: TGTGCCAGCAGTTTCGAGTGGGGGACTAGTAACATTGTGGGGACTAGCGGTAAGCAGTTCTTC. Protein product: CASSFEWGTSNIVGTSGKQFF.

J is TRBJ1-5 and V is TRBV6-1, with D tentatively TRBD1 (6 bases). This CDR3 is 15 amino acids long. Germline lookup yields CDR1 MNHNS and CDR2 SASEGT. V dropped 5 bases and J dropped 2 bases, with 13 bases sitting between them. For the CDR3, the DNA is TGTGCCAGCAGTCACAGGGAGAACCGCAATCAGCCCCAGCATTTT. Protein: CASSHRENRNQPQHF.

The rearrangement uses TRBV4-3 and TRBJ1-1, with unresolved D. Germline-derived CDR1 and CDR2 are LGHNA and YSLEER. The CDR3 contains 14 residues. V was trimmed by 4 bases and J by 4 bases, leaving 13 bases between them. CDR3: CASSLRAEGTEAFF. In nucleotides, the CDR3 is TGCGCCAGCAGCCTAAGGGCGGAGGGCACTGAAGCTTTCTTT.

The gene calls are TRBV6-1 and TRBJ1-4, with D maybe TRBD1 (6 bases). This CDR3 region has 16 residues. Germline assignment: CDR1 MNHNS and CDR2 SASEGT. V dropped 0 bases and J dropped 8 bases, with 16 bases sitting between them. This chain's CDR3 is CASSEASGTPGEKLFF. The CDR3 region has the DNA TGTGCCAGCAGTGAAGCGTCCGGGACACCCGGCGAAAAACTGTTTTTT.

Points on this clone: Other DNA sequences in the same sample also yield this CDR3. J is TRBJ2-7 and V is TRBV5-4; D gene uncertain. From germline, CDR1 is SGHNT and CDR2 YYREEE (reference sequence). Between the trimmed V and J ends, which lost 1 base and 4 bases, there was a span of 3 bases. CDR3 length equals 11 residues. The CDR3 coding sequence is TGTGCCAGCAGCTTGACTTACGAGCAGTACTTC. It translates to CASSLTYEQYF. The full variable domain, with the rest looked up from reference TRBV5-4 and TRBJ2-7, is ETGVTQSPTHLIKTRGQQVTLRCSSQSGHNTVSWYQQALGQGPQFIFQYYREEENGRGNFPPRFSGLQFPNYSSELNVNALELDDSALYLCASSLTYEQYFGPGTRLTVT.

Here the CDR3 DNA reads TGCGCCAGCAGCCCGATAAGTGGGCAGGGCACTGAAGCTTTCTTT. Translation: CASSPISGQGTEAFF. The V call is TRBV10-2, the J call TRBJ1-1, with D tentatively TRBD1 (5 bases). Germline V lookup: CDR1 WSHSY, CDR2 SAAADI. The ends were cut back, 6 bases at V and 4 bases at J, with 18 bases in the middle. The CDR3 consists of 15 residues.

This chain links TRBV30 with TRBJ2-7; maybe TRBD2 (6 bases). Trimming left V 0 bases short and J 2 bases short, with 8 bases between. CDR3 length: 13 amino acids. Per the germline V gene, CDR1 is GTSNPN and CDR2 is SVGIG (reference sequence). CDR3 sequence reads: CAWSVQRAYEQYF. The CDR3 DNA reads as TGTGCCTGGAGTGTACAGCGGGCCTACGAGCAGTACTTC.

The rearrangement joins TRBV6-6 to TRBJ2-5; 10 nucleotides agree with TRBD2. The germline V gene has CDR1 MNHNY and CDR2 SVGAGI (reference sequence). The CDR3 contains 15 residues. The V segment lost 6 bases and the J segment 4 bases; nucleotides outside the gene matches: 8. The CDR3 region has the DNA TGTGCCAGCAGCCAGATAGCGGGAGGATCAGAGACCCAGTACTTC. It is translated as CASSQIAGGSETQYF.

The CDR3 protein is CASSSRQGAFYETQYF. CDR3 coding DNA: TGCGCCAGCAGCTCCCGACAGGGGGCATTCTACGAGACCCAGTACTTC. V and J are TRBV5-1 and TRBJ2-5, with TRBD1 identical over 10 bases. CDR3 length: 16 amino acids. J was trimmed by 5 bases and V by 3 bases; bases with no gene match: 10. The germline CDR1 and CDR2 sequences are SGHRS and YFSETQ.

Written as DNA, the CDR3 is TGTGCCAGCAATACTCAGGGAGACGCTGAAGCTTTCTTT. Translation: CASNTQGDAEAFF. The chain combines TRBV28 with TRBJ1-1; D is possibly TRBD1 (5 bases). Trimming left V 7 bases short and J 6 bases short, with 15 bases between. The CDR3 covers 13 residues. The V gene's germline CDR1 is MDHEN and CDR2 SYDVKM. Drawing the rest from reference TRBV28 and TRBJ1-1, the complete variable domain is DVKVTQSSRYLVKRTGEKVFLECVQDMDHENMFWYRQDPGLGLRLIYFSYDVKMKEKGDIPEGYSVSREKKERFSLILESASTNQTSMYLCASNTQGDAEAFFGQGTRLTVV.

This clone was seen only once. The rearrangement links TRBV28 to TRBJ1-2; D remains unclear. Trimming took off 1 base at V and 7 bases at J, with 10 bases between the two ends. CDR3 length equals 13 residues. CDR1 is MDHEN, CDR2 SYDVKM, per germline. CDR3 sequence (DNA): TGTGCCAGCAGTTTATTCCTCAGCAGTGGCTACACCTTC. Its translation: CASSLFLSSGYTF.

The chain carries TRBV5-1 and TRBJ1-1; TRBD1 aligns across 7 bases. The CDR3 runs 16 residues. CDR1 is SGHRS and CDR2 is YFSETQ in the germline V gene. Trimming took 3 bases from V and 0 from J; bases not matched to a gene: 8. The CDR3 DNA reads as TGCGCCAGCAGCTCCGGACAGGCGAACATGAACACTGAAGCTTTCTTT. The encoded protein is CASSSGQANMNTEAFF.

The CDR3 region is CASKGTGSSYEQYF. For the CDR3, the DNA is TGTGCCAGCAAGGGGACAGGGTCCTCCTACGAGCAGTACTTC. V usage is TRBV7-9 and J usage is TRBJ2-7; 9 positions agree with TRBD1. This CDR3 has 14 amino acids. Germline V gene data show CDR1 as SEHNR and CDR2 as FQNEAQ (reference sequence). V lost 7 bases, J lost 0 bases, and 4 bases stayed unmatched.

This sequence joins TRBV9 and TRBJ2-1, with D tentatively TRBD2 (6 bases). The CDR3 consists of 14 residues. V was cut by 3 bases and J by 4 bases, with 11 bases left in between. CDR1 and CDR2 (germline): SGDLS, YYNGEE. The CDR3 protein is CASSGSAGYNEQFF. The CDR3 coding sequence is TGTGCCAGCAGCGGGAGTGCGGGATACAATGAGCAGTTCTTC.

This clone was recorded only once. The chain couples TRBV9 to TRBJ1-1; possibly TRBD1 for D (5 bases). Trimming stripped 1 base from V and 5 bases from J, with 12 bases between. Per the germline V gene, CDR1 is SGDLS and CDR2 is YYNGEE. The CDR3 contains 14 residues. The CDR3, as DNA: TGTGCCAGCAGCGTATGGGATGGGGGTACTGAAGCTTTCTTT. Amino acids: CASSVWDGGTEAFF.

Regarding this clone: The same CDR3 arises from other DNA sequences in this sample as well. J is TRBJ2-2 and V is TRBV5-1; D may be TRBD1 (6 bases). V shed 4 bases and J shed 1 base, with 8 bases lying between them. CDR1 SGHRS and CDR2 YFSETQ come from the germline V gene. This CDR3 has 14 amino acids. CDR3 loop: CASSLGQNTGELFF. The CDR3 coding sequence is TGCGCCAGCAGCCTGGGACAGAACACCGGGGAGCTGTTTTTT. The full variable domain, its missing parts supplied by reference TRBV5-1 and TRBJ2-2, is KAGVTQTPRYLIKTRGQQVTLSCSPISGHRSVSWYQQTPGQGLQFLFEYFSETQRNKGNFPGRFSGRQFSNSRSEMNVSTLELGDSALYLCASSLGQNTGELFFGEGSRLTVL.

V usage is TRBV7-2 and J usage is TRBJ2-7; D is possibly TRBD2 (6 bases). Trimming removed 5 bases from V and 5 bases from J, with 16 bases in between. Germline lookup yields CDR1 SGHTA and CDR2 FQGNSA. This CDR3 is built from 14 residues. CDR3 in amino acids: CASSLQGLIDEQYF. The CDR3, as DNA: TGTGCCAGCAGCCTTCAGGGACTGATAGACGAGCAGTACTTC.

This rearrangement joins TRBV28 to TRBJ1-1, with D maybe TRBD1 (5 bases). V lost 6 bases, J lost 7 bases, and 18 bases lay in between. The germline CDR1 and CDR2 sequences are MDHEN and SYDVKM. The CDR3 totals 14 residues. Here the CDR3 DNA reads TGTGCCAGCAGCCCGCATAGGGGTCCATTTGAAGCTTTCTTT. Its protein is CASSPHRGPFEAFF.